The text below deals with one TCR beta chain. Its target antigen remains unknown. It has no much larger one-base neighbor in the sample; base qualities were not kept. This entry belongs to a study of control samples from healthy donors and cancer patients (dated by TCRdb to 2018 to 2021). Library generation was performed with the immunoSEQ multiplex PCR assay. In its TCRdb copy, this immuneACCESS table keeps in-frame sequences only and misses some clones. Where compared with another copy, unresolved V genes explain less than half of these, and the others have no known cause. Present in this sample are some 140,000 clones, just under 95% of which were seen just once. The ten largest account for about 11% of the sample. This clonotype originated in a man younger than 45 in good health. Source material: blood.

The CDR3: CASSLGANSGNTIYF. DNA sequence: TGTGCCAGCAGTTTAGGGGCGAACTCTGGAAACACCATATATTTT. Recombination linked TRBV27 to TRBJ1-3; 5 matching bases give a weak D call of TRBD1. V and J are truncated by 2 bases and 0 bases respectively, leaving an intervening sequence of 8 bases. CDR1 is given as MNHEY and CDR2 as SMNVEV, both from the germline V gene (reference sequence). Measured from the cysteine to the phenylalanine, the CDR3 is 15 residues long. Of the read, only the CDR3 DNA is kept; its 45 bases are in frame from base 1.